This T cell receptor (beta chain) was recorded in a study of cytomegalovirus exposure and HLA in healthy donors. This PCR relied on a set of 60 Vbeta primers and 13 Jbeta primers. The repertoire was sequenced with immunoSEQ multiplex PCR; TCRdb's copy has only in-frame clones and lacks some. Among 100,000 to 150,000 clones listed, 60% to 75% were seen once. The study, taken as a whole, reports: Accounts indicate the classifier identified cytomegalovirus status with strong specificity and sensitivity. With later analysis, a missense DCLRE1C variant became linked to TCR beta V- and J-gene trimming.

When sampled, the donors appeared nominally healthy, though they likely had unrecorded immune exposures. With regard to this clone: Its antigen is unidentified.

The CDR3 spans 16 residues. J was trimmed by 4 bases and V by 5 bases; bases with no gene match: 11. Germline CDR1 SQVTM, CDR2 ANQGSEA. The chain links TRBV29-1 to TRBJ2-2; 9 positions agree with TRBD1. This receptor was identified in a woman in her forties or fifties in good health and CMV-seropositive. Material: PBMCs. The CDR3, as DNA: TGCAGCGTTTGGGGAGGGACAGGGACTGTCACCGGGGAGCTGTTTTTT. Amino acids: CSVWGGTGTVTGELFF.